This entry lists 10 T cell receptor beta chains sequenced from one sample in a study of T cell repertoires in cytomegalovirus infection (dated by TCRdb to 2018 to 2020). This sample was sequenced with an Illumina HiSeq 1500. The public reads were reanalyzed by TCRdb: fastp trimming at Q25, MiXCR alignment, in-frame beta chains only. Entries that share a CDR3 protein sequence are merged under the most common genes and DNA. Across this sample there are hundreds of thousands of distinct CDR3 sequences, with approximately 32% seen only once. Jointly, the top ten make up 9.5% to 15% of the sample. The intended sense of this specimen's treatment or condition label: in vitro stimulation with specific CMV peptide epitopes to enrich CMV-specific T cells. These receptors lack a known antigen. Sequencing used cultured CD8+ T cells from PBMCs, obtained from culture after CMV antigen stimulation. Every receptor here comes from a human donor in good health (CMV status not recorded). Some clones in this sample may be carry-over from other donors' samples.

As regards this clonotype: Mismatch with germline at one junction end may stem from a read error. The gene calls are TRBV7-7 and TRBJ2-1, with 9 bases identical to TRBD2. The germline V gene has CDR1 SSHAT and CDR2 FNYEAQ (reference sequence). This CDR3 has 13 residues. The CDR3 region is CASSFISGGEQFF. The CDR3 DNA reads as TGTGCTAGCAGCTTTATTAGCGGGGGTGAGCAGTTCTTC.

A note on this clonotype: At one end, the junction sequence differs from germline, possibly due to a read error. This chain links TRBV7-2 with TRBJ2-7; D not certain. The CDR3 extends over 11 amino acids. CDR1 and CDR2 from the germline V gene are SGHTA and FQGNSA. CDR3 sequence: CANSSPYEQYF. CDR3 in DNA: TGTGCCAACAGCTCCCCCTACGAGCAGTACTTC.

A few counts support this clonotype. The chain combines TRBV19 with TRBJ1-1, with TRBD1 matching over 7 bases. The CDR3 runs to 12 residues. The V gene's germline CDR1 is LNHDA and CDR2 SQIVND (reference sequence). The J segment lost 0 bases and the V segment lost 11 bases, leaving 3 bases of the junction unmatched. CDR3 coding DNA: TGTGCCTCGGGACAGATGAACACTGAAGCTTTCTTT. Translating gives CASGQMNTEAFF.

The chain has TRBV19 and TRBJ1-1, with D maybe TRBD1 (5 bases). CDR3 length equals 17 residues. Germline V lookup: CDR1 LNHDA, CDR2 SQIVND (reference sequence). Deletions cut 0 bases from V and 0 bases from J, with 14 bases between. The CDR3 is CASSIDPPGAMNTEAFF. The CDR3 DNA is TGTGCCAGTAGTATAGACCCTCCCGGGGCCATGAACACTGAAGCTTTCTTT.

The rearrangement uses TRBV4-1 and TRBJ2-1; 7 bases line up with TRBD1. V lost 8 bases to trimming and J lost 0 bases; unmatched junction nucleotides: 4. CDR3 length: 14 residues. Germline values: CDR1 MGHRA, CDR2 YSYEKL. CDR3 loop: CASGQAGSYNEQFF. Here the CDR3 DNA reads TGCGCCAGCGGACAGGCGGGCTCCTACAATGAGCAGTTCTTC.

The chain has TRBV27 and TRBJ1-4; maybe TRBD1 (5 bases). CDR1 and CDR2 from the germline V gene are MNHEY and SMNVEV (reference sequence). Trimming took off 6 bases at V and 10 bases at J, with 12 bases between the two ends. The CDR3 has 12 amino acids. The CDR3 is CASRLMGGKLFF. The DNA for the CDR3 is TGTGCCAGCAGATTAATGGGGGGAAAACTGTTTTTT.

The chain links TRBV5-1 to TRBJ2-1; D possibly corresponds to TRBD2 (7 bases). The V and J ends lost 3 bases and 8 bases respectively, with 18 bases between them. CDR1 and CDR2 from the germline V gene are SGHRS and YFSETQ. This CDR3 is 15 amino acids long. CDR3 region: CASSSLGGGSDEQFF. In nucleotides, the CDR3 is TGCGCCAGCAGCTCCCTGGGGGGGGGCTCGGATGAGCAGTTCTTC.

There are many counts of this clonotype. The chain joins TRBV7-9 to TRBJ2-2; D not certain. The CDR3 covers 12 residues. From germline, CDR1 is SEHNR and CDR2 FQNEAQ (reference sequence). V was shortened by 5 bases and J by 6 bases, with 7 bases between the two germline ends. CDR3 nucleotide sequence: TGTGCCAGCAGCGCGAGAGCCGGGGAGCTGTTTTTT. Translated, it gives CASSARAGELFF.

This clonotype was observed a handful of times. This chain uses TRBV7-9 with TRBJ1-2; 10 nucleotides match TRBD1. Germline V CDR1 and CDR2: SEHNR, FQNEAQ (reference sequence). The CDR3 loop spans 15 amino acids. V lost 5 bases and J lost 4; bases outside the gene matches: 7. CDR3 amino acids: CASSARDRGFYGYTF. CDR3 nucleotide sequence: TGTGCCAGCAGCGCCCGGGACAGGGGCTTCTATGGCTACACCTTC.

This clonotype was found a few times. V gene TRBV7-2 combines with J gene TRBJ2-1; D is perhaps TRBD1 (6 bases). The CDR3 runs to 15 residues. Germline CDR1 and CDR2: SGHTA and FQGNSA. Trimming took off 4 bases at V and 5 bases at J, with 15 bases between the two ends. Here the CDR3 DNA reads TGTGCCAGCAGCTCGATACAGGGTAGCAACAATGAGCAGTTCTTC. Protein: CASSSIQGSNNEQFF.